One and the same sample provided the 26 T cell receptor beta chains below, sequenced in a study of shared clonotypes between healthy human individuals. Profiling relied on immunoSEQ multiplex PCR, and the TCRdb table lists in-frame clones only, not all of them. This sample has a few million clones; approximately 94% occur once, and the top ten carry around 0.13%. Sequenced material: naive CD4+ T cells sorted from blood. Subset noted: CD45RA+ positively selected. The receptors come from a man aged 18 to 35 in good health.

The chain carries TRBV7-9 and TRBJ1-2; D gene unclear. Deletions cut 1 base from V and 3 bases from J, with 15 bases between. The germline V gene encodes CDR1 SEHNR and CDR2 FQNEAQ (reference sequence). The CDR3 covers 16 residues. The CDR3 reads CASSLVPVGSDYGYTF. The CDR3, as DNA: TGTGCCAGCAGCTTAGTACCCGTGGGGTCTGACTATGGCTACACCTTC.

The J gene is TRBJ2-4, the V gene TRBV5-1; D is possibly TRBD2 (5 bases). The CDR3 runs to 16 residues. CDR1 and CDR2 from the germline V gene are SGHRS and YFSETQ. V lost 4 bases, J lost 6 bases, and 20 bases lay in between. In DNA form, the CDR3 reads TGCGCCAGCAGCCGTAATACCGCGGAGGCGGGAAACATTCAGTACTTC. Amino acid sequence: CASSRNTAEAGNIQYF.

The chain has TRBV25-1 and TRBJ2-5; 10 bases align to TRBD1. Trimming cost V 1 base and J 3 bases; bases outside gene matches: 5. CDR1 is MGHDK and CDR2 is SYGVNS in the germline V gene. There are 16 residues in the CDR3. CDR3 amino acids: CASSESPGQGKETQYF. CDR3 in DNA: TGTGCCAGCAGTGAATCTCCGGGACAGGGGAAAGAGACCCAGTACTTC.

The chain uses TRBV5-4 and TRBJ2-3; 11 bases align to TRBD2. Trimming removed 1 base from V and 3 bases from J; junction bases left unmatched: 4. Germline assignment: CDR1 SGHNT and CDR2 YYREEE (reference sequence). The CDR3 contains 16 residues. The CDR3 loop reads CASSLKVAGGTDTQYF. CDR3 sequence (DNA): TGTGCCAGCAGCTTGAAGGTAGCGGGGGGGACAGATACGCAGTATTTT. Based on the CDR3 plus reference TRBV5-4 and TRBJ2-3, the full variable domain is ETGVTQSPTHLIKTRGQQVTLRCSSQSGHNTVSWYQQALGQGPQFIFQYYREEENGRGNFPPRFSGLQFPNYSSELNVNALELDDSALYLCASSLKVAGGTDTQYFGPGTRLTVL.

This chain connects TRBV25-1 to TRBJ2-3; D not certain. Germline CDR1 is MGHDK and CDR2 is SYGVNS. CDR3 size: 14 residues. Trimming took off 6 bases at V and 0 bases at J, with 10 bases between the two ends. CDR3 bases: TGTGCCAGCAGAGGACGCCTTAGCACAGATACGCAGTATTTT. Translating gives CASRGRLSTDTQYF.

The genes are TRBV7-9 and TRBJ2-3; D may correspond to TRBD1 or TRBD2 (5 bases each). With 10 bases removed from V and 4 bases from J, the gap between germline ends came to 18 bases. The CDR3 is 14 residues long. Germline V gene lookup returns CDR1 SEHNR and CDR2 FQNEAQ (reference sequence). The CDR3 is CAIMLRGAADTQYF. The CDR3, as DNA: TGTGCCATCATGCTACGAGGGGCGGCAGATACGCAGTATTTT.

This chain links TRBV28 with TRBJ1-2, with D unresolved. CDR3 length: 17 amino acids. With 1 base removed from V and 6 bases from J, the gap between germline ends came to 21 bases. The V gene's germline CDR1 is MDHEN and CDR2 SYDVKM. The CDR3 here is CASSLSRPADLLHGYTF. The CDR3 bases are TGTGCCAGCAGTTTATCCCGACCAGCGGACCTACTCCATGGCTACACCTTC.

The rearrangement uses TRBV30 and TRBJ1-2, with 11 bases identical to TRBD1. The germline CDR1 and CDR2 sequences are GTSNPN and SVGIG (reference sequence). V shed 2 bases and J 6 bases; nucleotides not matched to a gene: 5. The CDR3 has 14 residues. DNA for the CDR3: TGTGCCTGGAGTCCCGGGACAGGGGGAAATGGCTACACCTTC. This gives the protein CAWSPGTGGNGYTF.

The chain uses TRBV9 and TRBJ2-3, with D possibly TRBD1 on 5 matching bases. Looked up from germline, CDR1 is SGDLS and CDR2 is YYNGEE. V lost 4 bases and J lost 2, with 14 bases in between. CDR3 length equals 15 residues. The CDR3 DNA follows: TGTGCCAGCAGCCTGCTGCAGGGTTCCACAGATACGCAGTATTTT. Its protein product is CASSLLQGSTDTQYF.

The chain recombines TRBV5-1 with TRBJ2-7; D is ambiguous. CDR1 and CDR2 (germline): SGHRS, YFSETQ. Trimming cost V 0 bases and J 2 bases, with 9 bases left between them. This CDR3 has 14 residues. CDR3 protein: CASSLGQDPYEQYF. DNA for the CDR3: TGCGCCAGCAGCTTGGGGCAGGACCCCTACGAGCAGTACTTC. The full variable domain, with the rest looked up from reference TRBV5-1 and TRBJ2-7, is KAGVTQTPRYLIKTRGQQVTLSCSPISGHRSVSWYQQTPGQGLQFLFEYFSETQRNKGNFPGRFSGRQFSNSRSEMNVSTLELGDSALYLCASSLGQDPYEQYFGPGTRLTVT.

This chain links TRBV25-1 with TRBJ1-2; TRBD1 might be the D (6 bases). The CDR3 spans 15 residues. Germline V gene sequence: CDR1 MGHDK, CDR2 SYGVNS. Deletions cut 6 bases from V and 4 bases from J, with 18 bases between. In DNA form, the CDR3 reads TGTGCCAGCAGGGCAGAGGGGGTCGGGACCTATGGCTACACCTTC. Encoded protein: CASRAEGVGTYGYTF.

The chain uses TRBV29-1 and TRBJ2-7; 7 bases align to TRBD1. There are 16 residues in the CDR3. With 0 bases clipped from V and 0 bases from J, the junction kept 8 bases outside the gene matches. The germline gives CDR1 SQVTM, CDR2 ANQGSEA. Written as DNA, the CDR3 is TGCAGCGTTGAAGATTGGACAGGTTTAAGCTCCTACGAGCAGTACTTC. This gives the protein CSVEDWTGLSSYEQYF.

With respect to this clone: The identical CDR3 is also encoded by other nucleotide sequences in the sample. This chain links TRBV20-1 with TRBJ2-7, with a tentative D call TRBD2 (6 bases). CDR1 is DFQATT, CDR2 SNEGSKA, per germline (reference sequence). Trimming removed 5 bases at V and 4 bases at J, with 9 bases between. This CDR3 is built from 11 residues. CDR3 protein: CSARRGYEQYF. DNA of the CDR3: TGCAGTGCTCGGAGGGGATACGAGCAGTACTTC.

The genes are TRBV7-2 and TRBJ2-7; D may correspond to TRBD1 or TRBD2 (5 bases each). CDR1 and CDR2 (germline): SGHTA, FQGNSA. The CDR3 extends over 15 amino acids. V was pared by 5 bases and J by 6 bases, with 20 bases between. The CDR3 region has the DNA TGTGCCAGCAGCCCCACGACGGGGCATCTGGCCGAGCAGTACTTC. The encoded protein is CASSPTTGHLAEQYF.

This chain links TRBV13 with TRBJ1-4; D remains ambiguous. Per the germline V gene, CDR1 is PRHDT and CDR2 is FYEKMQ (reference sequence). This CDR3 comprises 14 residues. V was cut by 4 bases and J by 0 bases, with 6 bases left in between. CDR3 sequence: CASSSSSTNEKLFF. The CDR3 DNA is TGTGCCAGCAGCTCCTCGTCAACTAATGAAAAACTGTTTTTT.

CDR3 in DNA: TGTGCCAGCAGCCAGGGGGTTGGGAACACTGAAGCTTTCTTT. It specifies CASSQGVGNTEAFF. J is TRBJ1-1 and V is TRBV9, with 7 bases that match TRBD1. The CDR3 totals 14 residues. V gave up 4 bases and J gave up 1 base; unmatched junction bases: 4. Germline lookup yields CDR1 SGDLS and CDR2 YYNGEE.

This rearrangement joins TRBV27 to TRBJ1-6, with D perhaps TRBD1 (5 bases). The ends were cut back, 4 bases at V and 4 bases at J, with 17 bases in the middle. The CDR3 contains 17 residues. The V gene's germline CDR1 is MNHEY and CDR2 SMNVEV (reference sequence). DNA for the CDR3: TGTGCCAGCAGTTATTCTCAACAAGGGGCTTATAATTCACCCCTCCACTTT. Amino acid sequence: CASSYSQQGAYNSPLHF.

V is TRBV7-3 and J is TRBJ1-1, with 8 nucleotides matching TRBD1. Trimming at V came to 5 bases and at J to 5 bases, leaving 4 bases not matched to a gene. The CDR3 runs to 13 residues. Germline V CDR1 and CDR2: SGHTA, FQGTGA. CDR3 bases: TGTGCCAGCAGCCTTGACAGGGGAACTGAAGCTTTCTTT. As protein: CASSLDRGTEAFF.

The J gene is TRBJ1-3, the V gene TRBV4-3; possible D gene TRBD1, 5 bases. CDR3 length: 15 residues. CDR1 is LGHNA, CDR2 YSLEER, per germline. V lost 3 bases, J lost 2 bases, and 11 bases lay in between. The CDR3 DNA reads TGCGCCAGCAGCCAGGCCTCAGGGACTGGAAACACCATATATTTT. This codes for CASSQASGTGNTIYF.

This clone was recorded only once. This chain links TRBV6-1 with TRBJ1-3; tentative D call: TRBD1 (5 bases). This CDR3 region has 16 residues. V lost 2 bases to trimming and J lost 1 base, with 12 bases between them. Germline CDR1 is MNHNS and CDR2 is SASEGT. CDR3 amino acids: CASSEFSGKSGNTIYF. The CDR3, as DNA: TGTGCCAGCAGTGAATTCTCAGGGAAGTCTGGAAACACCATATATTTT.

This chain's CDR3 is CASSLDRGRWEKLFF. The CDR3 DNA is TGTGCCAGCAGCCTGGACAGGGGGCGGTGGGAAAAACTGTTTTTT. The V gene is TRBV5-6, the J gene TRBJ1-4; 11 nucleotides match TRBD1. The germline CDR1 and CDR2 sequences are SGHDT and YYEEEE. V dropped 4 bases and J dropped 8; count of bases not matched to a gene: 7. The CDR3 loop spans 15 amino acids.

The chain links TRBV10-3 to TRBJ2-7; D call uncertain. Germline CDR1 and CDR2: ENHRY and SYGVKD. Trimming took 9 bases from V and 6 from J, leaving 27 bases between them. This CDR3 has 16 residues. CDR3 in DNA: TGTGCCATAATCTTGGTACGAGAGAACCCCACGGGCGAGCAGTACTTC. Translated, it gives CAIILVRENPTGEQYF.

V and J are TRBV2 and TRBJ1-6; the match to TRBD1 covers 8 bases. The CDR3 totals 14 residues. J was trimmed by 14 bases and V by 7 bases; bases with no gene match: 13. The germline gives CDR1 SNHLY, CDR2 FYNNEI. The CDR3 here is CASKDRGSWATLHF. CDR3 DNA sequence: TGTGCCAGCAAAGACAGGGGATCCTGGGCGACCCTCCACTTT. The full variable domain, rest sourced from reference TRBV2 and TRBJ1-6, is EPEVTQTPSHQVTQMGQEVILRCVPISNHLYFYWYRQILGQKVEFLVSFYNNEISEKSEIFDDQFSVERPDGSNFTLKIRSTKLEDSAMYFCASKDRGSWATLHFGNGTRLTVT.

The rearrangement joins TRBV7-2 to TRBJ2-5, with 7 positions matching TRBD2. CDR1 is SGHTA, CDR2 FQGNSA, per germline. The trim removed 4 bases at V and 2 bases at J, leaving 4 bases unmatched. The CDR3 sequence is 14 residues long. In DNA form, the CDR3 reads TGTGCCAGCAGCTGGGGGGGACTACAAGAGACCCAGTACTTC. It yields the protein CASSWGGLQETQYF.

The rearrangement uses TRBV11-1 and TRBJ2-7; TRBD2 agrees at 13 bases. The CDR3 runs to 16 residues. The germline V gene encodes CDR1 SGHAT and CDR2 FQDESV (reference sequence). V shed 5 bases, J shed 6 bases, and the junction held 10 bases outside the gene matches. The CDR3 sequence is CASSRRLAGGPGEQYF. CDR3 in DNA: TGTGCCAGCAGCCGAAGACTAGCGGGGGGACCGGGCGAGCAGTACTTC.

V and J are TRBV7-2 and TRBJ2-1; 8 positions agree with TRBD2. The CDR3 length is 16 residues. V lost 4 bases and J lost 2; bases outside the gene matches: 7. Germline CDR1 SGHTA, CDR2 FQGNSA. The CDR3 DNA reads TGTGCCAGCAGCTCCTTTGCGGGAGGTGCCTACAATGAGCAGTTCTTC. It specifies CASSSFAGGAYNEQFF.